The entry below describes one T cell receptor (beta chain). As handled by the study authors: From reference gene primer amplification, estimates of nucleated cell counts were derived. The assay was immunoSEQ multiplex PCR, and TCRdb's table has in-frame clones only and misses some. The DNA was the basis for D and trimming; V, J and clone size are from that table. This sample has fewer than 250,000 clones, with 84% found just once. This specimen comes from a study of blood T cell repertoires in COVID-19. Study-level background: Whether acute or convalescent, the COVID-19 samples came from the United States, Italy and Spain. T cells, B-cell-depleted T cells, or PBMCs provided the cDNA or gDNA that served as material.

Cohorts were determined from participant-reported clinical history. Germline V gene data show CDR1 as SNHLY and CDR2 as FYNNEI. The CDR3 spans 15 residues. Trimming removed 4 bases at V and 9 bases at J, with 16 bases between. The clonotype comes from a woman in her thirties or forties who had recovered from COVID-19. The sample comprised PBMCs or T cells enriched from blood (not recorded which). The chain links TRBV2 to TRBJ1-6; D might be TRBD1 (6 bases). The CDR3 loop reads CASSGSSGAGSPLHF. The DNA of the CDR3 is TGTGCCAGCAGTGGGAGTTCAGGGGCGGGTTCACCCCTCCACTTT.